Below are 26 T cell receptor beta chains sequenced from a single sample in a study of Graves' ophthalmopathy and Graves' hyperthyroidism. Beta-chain TCR CDR3 regions were amplified from RNA transcripts. First-round RT-PCR relied on HTBI primers, and a second-round multiplex PCR came next. TCRdb re-called the multiplex PCR reads with MiXCR, one entry per CDR3 protein. The sample lists 680,000 or so distinct CDR3 sequences, about a fifth occurring once. The sequenced sample consisted of peripheral blood. The receptors shown here come from a woman aged 18-35 years with stable Graves' hyperthyroidism. Some clones in this sample may be carry-over from other donors' samples.

V is TRBV6-1 and J is TRBJ2-7, with unresolved D. V was clipped by 7 bases and J by 0 bases, with 10 bases between them. Looked up from germline, CDR1 is MNHNS and CDR2 is SASEGT. The CDR3 is 13 residues long. The chain's CDR3 is CASMVGPSYEQYF. CDR3 DNA: TGTGCCAGCATGGTCGGGCCCTCCTACGAGCAGTACTTC.

This clonotype was seen at least ten times. The J gene is TRBJ1-1, the V gene TRBV30; TRBD1 matches at 7 bases. J gave up 4 bases and V 6 bases, and 5 bases lay outside the gene matches. The CDR3 runs 12 residues. Germline CDR1 is GTSNPN and CDR2 is SVGIG (reference sequence). The CDR3 DNA is TGTGCCTGCCACAGGGGTATCACTGAAGCTTTCTTT. This codes for CACHRGITEAFF.

This chain uses TRBV15 with TRBJ1-3; perhaps TRBD1 as D (6 bases). Germline CDR1 LNHNV, CDR2 YYDKDF (reference sequence). This CDR3 comprises 17 residues. V gave up 0 bases and J gave up 4 bases, with 16 bases separating them. The CDR3 loop reads CATSREIPGAGGNTIYF. As DNA, the CDR3 is TGTGCCACCAGCAGAGAGATACCGGGGGCGGGCGGAAACACCATATATTTT.

This clonotype was detected many times. The rearrangement joins TRBV11-2 to TRBJ2-7; no definite D call. Germline V gene lookup returns CDR1 SGHAT and CDR2 FQNNGV. V was shortened by 4 bases and J by 4 bases, with 5 bases between the two germline ends. This CDR3 has 11 amino acids. The CDR3 protein is CASSSQYEQYF. The CDR3, as DNA: TGTGCCAGCAGCTCCCAATACGAGCAGTACTTC.

The rearrangement uses TRBV2 and TRBJ2-7; 10 bases are a match to TRBD2. J was trimmed by 3 bases and V by 8 bases; bases with no gene match: 13. The V gene's germline CDR1 is SNHLY and CDR2 FYNNEI. There are 16 residues in the CDR3. This CDR3 reads CASGSGGGRSIYEQYF. DNA of the CDR3: TGTGCCAGCGGAAGCGGGGGGGGTCGCAGCATCTACGAGCAGTACTTC. Full variable domain (remainder filled in from reference TRBV2 and TRBJ2-7): EPEVTQTPSHQVTQMGQEVILRCVPISNHLYFYWYRQILGQKVEFLVSFYNNEISEKSEIFDDQFSVERPDGSNFTLKIRSTKLEDSAMYFCASGSGGGRSIYEQYFGPGTRLTVT.

This chain joins TRBV30 and TRBJ2-7; no reliable D call. CDR1 and CDR2 from the germline V gene are GTSNPN and SVGIG (reference sequence). Trimming took 0 bases from V and 2 from J, leaving 8 bases between them. The CDR3 is 13 amino acids. As DNA, the CDR3 is TGTGCCTGGAGTGTAGACCTAACCTACGAGCAGTACTTC. It is translated as CAWSVDLTYEQYF. The full variable domain, its missing parts supplied by reference TRBV30 and TRBJ2-7, is SQTIHQWPATLVQPVGSPLSLECTVEGTSNPNLYWYRQAAGRGLQLLFYSVGIGQISSEVPQNLSASRPQDRQFILSSKKLLLSDSGFYLCAWSVDLTYEQYFGPGTRLTVT.

The table lists this clonotype with a few counts. The chain uses TRBV7-1 and TRBJ2-2; 16 nucleotides line up with TRBD2. TRBV7-1 is recorded as an ORF, its role being uncertain. Losses at the gene ends were 2 bases for V and 6 bases for J; bases not matched to a gene: 12. The CDR3 spans 20 residues. Here the CDR3 reads CASSSPPGTSGGAAPGELFF. CDR3 coding DNA: TGTGCCAGCAGCTCACCCCCCGGGACTAGCGGGGGGGCGGCTCCCGGGGAGCTGTTTTTT.

This clonotype was detected ten times or more. The CDR3 is CASSSLSPGEQYF. The DNA of the CDR3 is TGCGCCAGCAGCTCGCTAAGCCCGGGGGAGCAGTACTTC. The chain recombines TRBV5-1 with TRBJ2-7, with D maybe TRBD2 (5 bases). Germline CDR1 reads SGHRS; CDR2 reads YFSETQ. The CDR3 spans 13 residues. Trimming cost V 3 bases and J 7 bases, with 14 bases left between them.

This clonotype was counted ten times or more. The chain has TRBV19 and TRBJ2-7; maybe TRBD1 (6 bases). The CDR3 totals 13 residues. Trimming left V 5 bases short and J 7 bases short, with 15 bases between. The V gene's germline CDR1 is LNHDA and CDR2 SQIVND (reference sequence). In DNA, the CDR3 is TGTGCCAGTAGTCTGATGGCCCAGGGGGAGCAGTACTTC. Amino acids: CASSLMAQGEQYF.

The V and J genes are TRBV7-8 and TRBJ2-7; 8 bases align to TRBD2. V was pared by 1 base and J by 5 bases, with 4 bases of the junction left unmatched. The CDR3 sequence is 14 residues long. The germline CDR1 and CDR2 sequences are SGHVS and FQNEAQ. The CDR3 protein is CASSLGTSSDEQYF. The DNA for the CDR3 is TGTGCCAGCAGCTTAGGGACTAGCAGCGACGAGCAGTACTTC.

Ten or more counts support this clonotype. The chain combines TRBV15 with TRBJ2-4, with no clear D. CDR1 LNHNV and CDR2 YYDKDF come from the germline V gene (reference sequence). This CDR3 region has 16 residues. Deletions cut 0 bases from V and 8 bases from J, with 17 bases between. The CDR3 nucleotides read TGTGCCACCAGCAGAGATCCAAAAGGCCCCAGAGACATTCAGTACTTC. Translating gives CATSRDPKGPRDIQYF.

This chain links TRBV6-8 with TRBJ2-2; 9 nucleotides line up with TRBD1. Germline assignment: CDR1 MNHGY and CDR2 SAAAGT. With 10 bases clipped from V and 2 bases from J, the junction kept 17 bases outside the gene matches. The CDR3 runs 18 residues. CDR3 residues: CATQEGVGQGFNTGELFF. CDR3 DNA: TGTGCCACCCAGGAAGGAGTAGGACAGGGGTTTAACACCGGGGAGCTGTTTTTT.

The chain joins TRBV19 to TRBJ1-1; no firm D call. The CDR3 loop spans 15 amino acids. Trimming pared 3 bases from V and 3 bases from J, leaving 14 bases between. Per the germline V gene, CDR1 is LNHDA and CDR2 is SQIVND (reference sequence). The CDR3, as DNA: TGTGCCAGTAGTATTGGATGGACTCTGGACACTGAAGCTTTCTTT. It encodes CASSIGWTLDTEAFF.

This clonotype was detected many times. CDR3 loop: CASRWGESQETQYF. CDR3 sequence (DNA): TGTGCCAGCAGATGGGGGGAGTCCCAAGAGACCCAGTACTTC. The rearrangement uses TRBV6-5 and TRBJ2-5, with D perhaps TRBD2 (6 bases). Germline CDR1 and CDR2: MNHEY and SVGAGI. The CDR3 extends over 14 amino acids. Trimming cost V 6 bases and J 1 base, with 12 bases left between them.

This clonotype occurred many times. This chain's CDR3 is CASKDGDEYEQYF. In DNA, the CDR3 is TGTGCCAGCAAGGACGGGGACGAGTACGAGCAGTACTTC. The rearrangement links TRBV6-1 to TRBJ2-7, with D tentatively TRBD1 or TRBD2 (5 bases each). CDR3 length: 13 amino acids. Germline V CDR1 and CDR2: MNHNS, SASEGT. The V and J ends lost 7 bases and 4 bases respectively, with 14 bases between them.

There are many counts of this clonotype. The chain carries TRBV11-2 and TRBJ1-2; no clear D. Trimming shortened V by 0 bases and J by 3 bases, and 11 bases separated the two germline ends. Per the germline V gene, CDR1 is SGHAT and CDR2 is FQNNGV. This CDR3 region has 15 residues. CDR3 amino acids: CASSLDLVGYYGYTF. The CDR3 coding sequence is TGTGCCAGCAGCTTAGATTTGGTCGGCTACTATGGCTACACCTTC. The whole variable domain, remainder taken from reference TRBV11-2 and TRBJ1-2, is EAGVAQSPRYKIIEKRQSVAFWCNPISGHATLYWYQQILGQGPKLLIQFQNNGVVDDSQLPKDRFSAERLKGVDSTLKIQPAKLEDSAVYLCASSLDLVGYYGYTFGSGTRLTVV.

This clonotype was detected many times. The chain is built from TRBV2 and TRBJ2-7; D call uncertain. CDR3 length equals 13 residues. V lost 3 bases to trimming and J lost 4 bases, with 10 bases between them. Germline values: CDR1 SNHLY, CDR2 FYNNEI. The DNA of the CDR3 is TGTGCCAGCAGTGATTTGCGCCGGTACGAGCAGTACTTC. It specifies CASSDLRRYEQYF.

The table lists this clonotype with many counts. This chain connects TRBV12-3 or TRBV12-4 to TRBJ1-2; D is possibly TRBD1 (5 bases). The CDR3 is 15 amino acids. Trimming stripped 6 bases from V and 5 bases from J, with 19 bases between. The CDR3 nucleotides are TGTGCCAGCAGAGATGACAAGAGGGGCGTGTATGGCTACACCTTC. Encoded protein: CASRDDKRGVYGYTF.

The chain links TRBV9 to TRBJ1-6, with unresolved D. The V and J ends lost 3 bases and 9 bases respectively, with 13 bases between them. Germline V lookup: CDR1 SGDLS, CDR2 YYNGEE. The CDR3 extends over 14 amino acids. The CDR3 sequence: CASSASSAGSPLHF. CDR3 nucleotide sequence: TGTGCCAGCAGCGCCTCGAGTGCGGGTTCACCCCTCCACTTT. Full variable domain (remainder filled in from reference TRBV9 and TRBJ1-6): DSGVTQTPKHLITATGQRVTLRCSPRSGDLSVYWYQQSLDQGLQFLIQYYNGEERAKGNILERFSAQQFPDLHSELNLSSLELGDSALYFCASSASSAGSPLHFGNGTRLTVT.

In the case of this clonotype: This sequence may be a read error, since a much larger clone differs from it by one base. The CDR3 DNA reads TGTGCCTGGAGTGTACAGAGGGACACTGAAGCTTTCTTT. Its protein is CAWSVQRDTEAFF. The chain carries TRBV30 and TRBJ1-1; D ambiguous. Trimming shortened V by 0 bases and J by 3 bases, and 8 bases separated the two germline ends. Germline V CDR1 and CDR2: GTSNPN, SVGIG (reference sequence). The CDR3 spans 13 residues. The full variable domain, rest sourced from reference TRBV30 and TRBJ1-1, is SQTIHQWPATLVQPVGSPLSLECTVEGTSNPNLYWYRQAAGRGLQLLFYSVGIGQISSEVPQNLSASRPQDRQFILSSKKLLLSDSGFYLCAWSVQRDTEAFFGQGTRLTVV.

This clonotype was observed at least ten times. The DNA of the CDR3 is TGTGCCAGCAGCTTAGCGTTGGGGGGGAGGGAGCTGTTTTTT. It encodes CASSLALGGRELFF. The chain has TRBV7-2 and TRBJ2-2; 7 bases align to TRBD2. CDR3 length equals 14 residues. CDR1 and CDR2 from the germline V gene are SGHTA and FQGNSA. Trimming at V came to 0 bases and at J to 9 bases, leaving 4 bases not matched to a gene. Drawing the rest from reference TRBV7-2 and TRBJ2-2, the complete variable domain is GAGVSQSPSNKVTEKGKDVELRCDPISGHTALYWYRQSLGQGLEFLIYFQGNSAPDKSGLPSDRFSAERTGGSVSTLTIQRTQQEDSAVYLCASSLALGGRELFFGEGSRLTVL.

The rearrangement links TRBV20-1 to TRBJ2-5; D may be TRBD1 (6 bases). CDR1 is DFQATT, CDR2 SNEGSKA, per germline (reference sequence). The CDR3 has 12 amino acids. V lost 4 bases and J 3 bases, leaving 9 bases between the germline ends. The CDR3 here is CSATWTEETQYF. Written as DNA, the CDR3 is TGCAGTGCTACCTGGACAGAAGAGACCCAGTACTTC.

This chain connects TRBV12-3 or TRBV12-4 to TRBJ1-3; D uncertain. V gave up 2 bases and J gave up 2 bases, with 4 bases separating them. This CDR3 region has 13 residues. CDR3: CASSLPPGNTIYF. CDR3 coding DNA: TGTGCCAGCAGTTTACCCCCTGGAAACACCATATATTTT.

The chain uses TRBV24-1 and TRBJ1-1, with D tentatively TRBD1 (6 bases). There are 13 residues in the CDR3. V shed 7 bases and J shed 4 bases, with 12 bases lying between them. Germline values: CDR1 KGHDR, CDR2 SFDVKD. The CDR3 region is CATRRGGGTEAFF. As DNA, the CDR3 is TGTGCCACCAGGAGGGGGGGAGGCACTGAAGCTTTCTTT.

Many counts were recorded for this clonotype. The genes are TRBV6-1 and TRBJ2-5; D is uncertain. The CDR3 length is 13 residues. From germline, CDR1 is MNHNS and CDR2 SASEGT. The V end lost 7 bases, the J end lost 2 bases, and 11 bases lay between the germline ends. The DNA of the CDR3 is TGTGCCAGCACTCCAGCGTCGCAAGAGACCCAGTACTTC. It translates to CASTPASQETQYF.

This chain uses TRBV7-2 with TRBJ2-7; D may be TRBD1 or TRBD2 (7 bases each). Per the germline V gene, CDR1 is SGHTA and CDR2 is FQGNSA. V was shortened by 4 bases and J by 6 bases, with 13 bases between the two germline ends. The length of the CDR3 is 13 residues. Here the CDR3 reads CASSYQGGLEQYF. DNA of the CDR3: TGTGCCAGCAGCTATCAGGGGGGGCTCGAGCAGTACTTC.